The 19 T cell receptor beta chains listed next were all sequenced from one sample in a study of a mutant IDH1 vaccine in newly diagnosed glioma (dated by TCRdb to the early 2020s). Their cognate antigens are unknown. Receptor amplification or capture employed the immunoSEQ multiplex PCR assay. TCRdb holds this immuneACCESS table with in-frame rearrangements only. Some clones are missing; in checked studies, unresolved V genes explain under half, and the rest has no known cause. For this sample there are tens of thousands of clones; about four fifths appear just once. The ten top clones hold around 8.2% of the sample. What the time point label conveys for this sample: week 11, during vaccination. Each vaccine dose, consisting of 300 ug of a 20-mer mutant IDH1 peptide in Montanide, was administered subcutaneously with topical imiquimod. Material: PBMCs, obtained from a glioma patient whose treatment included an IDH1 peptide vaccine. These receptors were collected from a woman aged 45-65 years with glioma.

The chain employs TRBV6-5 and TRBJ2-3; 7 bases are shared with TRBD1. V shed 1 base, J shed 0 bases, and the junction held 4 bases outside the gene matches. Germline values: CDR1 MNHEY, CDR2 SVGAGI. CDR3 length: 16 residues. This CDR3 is CASSYFQGVSTDTQYF. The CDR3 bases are TGTGCCAGCAGTTACTTTCAGGGGGTCAGCACAGATACGCAGTATTTT.

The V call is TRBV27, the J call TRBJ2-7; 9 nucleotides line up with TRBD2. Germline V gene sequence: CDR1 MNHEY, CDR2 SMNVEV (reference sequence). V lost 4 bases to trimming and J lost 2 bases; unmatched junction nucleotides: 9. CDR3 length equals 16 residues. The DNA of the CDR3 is TGTGCCAGCAGTTCCAACGGGGTAGCGGGGGCCTACGAGCAGTACTTC. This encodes CASSSNGVAGAYEQYF.

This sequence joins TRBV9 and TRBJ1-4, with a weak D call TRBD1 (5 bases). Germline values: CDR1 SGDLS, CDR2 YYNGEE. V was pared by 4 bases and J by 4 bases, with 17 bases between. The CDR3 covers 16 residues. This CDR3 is CASSPSPDRDNEKLFF. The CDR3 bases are TGTGCCAGCAGCCCAAGTCCCGACAGAGATAATGAAAAACTGTTTTTT.

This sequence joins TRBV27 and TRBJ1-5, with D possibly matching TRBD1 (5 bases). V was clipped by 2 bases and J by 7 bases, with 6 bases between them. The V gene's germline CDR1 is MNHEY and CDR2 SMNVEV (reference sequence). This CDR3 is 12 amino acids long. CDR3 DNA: TGTGCCAGCAGTTTAGGGGGACAGCCCCAGCATTTT. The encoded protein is CASSLGGQPQHF.

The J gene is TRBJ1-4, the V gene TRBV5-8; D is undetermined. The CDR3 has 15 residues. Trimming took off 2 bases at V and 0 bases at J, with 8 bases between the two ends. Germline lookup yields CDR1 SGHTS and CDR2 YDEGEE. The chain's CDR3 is CASSLRDATNEKLFF. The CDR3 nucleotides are TGTGCCAGCAGCTTACGAGATGCAACTAATGAAAAACTGTTTTTT. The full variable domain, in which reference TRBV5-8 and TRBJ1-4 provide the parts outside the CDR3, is EAGVTQSPTHLIKTRGQQATLRCSPISGHTSVYWYQQALGLGLQFLLWYDEGEERNRGNFPPRFSGRQFPNYSSELNVNALELEDSALYLCASSLRDATNEKLFFGSGTQLSVL.

This chain's CDR3 is CASSPGSSYNEQFF. The DNA for the CDR3 is TGTGCCAGCAGCCCGGGATCCTCCTACAATGAGCAGTTCTTC. The gene calls are TRBV7-2 and TRBJ2-1, with D possibly TRBD2 on 5 matching bases. V was clipped by 5 bases and J by 0 bases, with 8 bases between them. The CDR3 has 14 residues. Germline values: CDR1 SGHTA, CDR2 FQGNSA.

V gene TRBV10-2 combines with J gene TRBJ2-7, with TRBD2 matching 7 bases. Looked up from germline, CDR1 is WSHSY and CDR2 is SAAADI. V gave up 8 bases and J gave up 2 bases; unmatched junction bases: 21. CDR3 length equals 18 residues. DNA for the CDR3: TGCGCCAGCTTAGCGGGCCTAGGATCAGGGAACCGTCCCTACGAGCAGTACTTC. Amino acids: CASLAGLGSGNRPYEQYF.

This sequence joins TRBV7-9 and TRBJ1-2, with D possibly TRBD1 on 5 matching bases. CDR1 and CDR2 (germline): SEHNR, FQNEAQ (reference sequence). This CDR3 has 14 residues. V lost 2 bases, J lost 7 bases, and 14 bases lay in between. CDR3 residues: CASSLHGGDPGYTF. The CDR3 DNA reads TGTGCCAGCAGCTTACATGGGGGGGATCCTGGCTACACCTTC.

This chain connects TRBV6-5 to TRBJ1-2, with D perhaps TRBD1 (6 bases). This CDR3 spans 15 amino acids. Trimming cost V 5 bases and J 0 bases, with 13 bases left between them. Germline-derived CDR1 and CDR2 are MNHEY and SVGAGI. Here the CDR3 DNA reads TGTGCCAGCAGTACCGGGACAAAAACTAACTATGGCTACACCTTC. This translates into CASSTGTKTNYGYTF.

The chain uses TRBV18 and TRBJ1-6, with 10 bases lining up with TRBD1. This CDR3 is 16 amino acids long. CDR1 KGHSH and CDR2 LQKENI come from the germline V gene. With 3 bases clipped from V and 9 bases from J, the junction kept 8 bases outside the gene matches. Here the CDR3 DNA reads TGTGCCAGCTCACCTACTCGGGACAGGGGTAGTTCACCCCTCCACTTT. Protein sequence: CASSPTRDRGSSPLHF. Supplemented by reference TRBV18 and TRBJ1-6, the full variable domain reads NAGVMQNPRHLVRRRGQEARLRCSPMKGHSHVYWYRQLPEEGLKFMVYLQKENIIDESGMPKERFSAEFPKEGPSILRIQQVVRGDSAAYFCASSPTRDRGSSPLHFGNGTRLTVT.

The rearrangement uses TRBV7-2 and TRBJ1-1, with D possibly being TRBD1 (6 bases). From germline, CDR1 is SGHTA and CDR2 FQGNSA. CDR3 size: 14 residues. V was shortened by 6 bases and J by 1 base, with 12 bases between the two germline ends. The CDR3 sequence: CASREQGGNTEAFF. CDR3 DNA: TGTGCCAGCAGGGAACAGGGCGGGAACACTGAAGCTTTCTTT.

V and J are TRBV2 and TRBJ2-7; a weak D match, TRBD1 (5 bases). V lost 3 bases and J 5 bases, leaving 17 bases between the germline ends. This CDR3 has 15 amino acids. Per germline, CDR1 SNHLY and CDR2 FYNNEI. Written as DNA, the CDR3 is TGTGCCAGCAGTGATGGGCTTGGCAGGGAACACGAGCAGTACTTC. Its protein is CASSDGLGREHEQYF.

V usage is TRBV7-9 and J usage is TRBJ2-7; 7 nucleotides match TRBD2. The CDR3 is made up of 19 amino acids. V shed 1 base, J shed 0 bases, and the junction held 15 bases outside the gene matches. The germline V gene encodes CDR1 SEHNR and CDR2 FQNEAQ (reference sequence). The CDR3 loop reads CASSLVWSVMGGSSYEQYF. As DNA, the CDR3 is TGTGCCAGCAGCTTAGTATGGTCAGTAATGGGAGGGAGCTCCTACGAGCAGTACTTC.

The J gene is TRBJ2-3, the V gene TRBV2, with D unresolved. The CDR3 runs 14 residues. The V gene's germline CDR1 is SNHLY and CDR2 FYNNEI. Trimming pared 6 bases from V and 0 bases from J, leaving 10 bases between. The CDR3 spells CASRTAPSTDTQYF. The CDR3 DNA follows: TGTGCCAGCAGGACGGCCCCTAGCACAGATACGCAGTATTTT.

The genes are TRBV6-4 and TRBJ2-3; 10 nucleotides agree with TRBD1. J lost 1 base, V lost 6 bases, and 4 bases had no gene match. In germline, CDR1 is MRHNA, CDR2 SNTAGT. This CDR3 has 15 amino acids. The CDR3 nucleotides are TGTGCCAGCAGCGCCGGGACAGGGGGCACAGATACGCAGTATTTT. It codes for CASSAGTGGTDTQYF.

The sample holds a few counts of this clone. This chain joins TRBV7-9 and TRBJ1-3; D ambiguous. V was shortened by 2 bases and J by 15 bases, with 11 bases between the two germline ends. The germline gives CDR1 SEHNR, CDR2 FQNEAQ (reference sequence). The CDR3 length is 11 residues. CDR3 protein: CASSLREASYF. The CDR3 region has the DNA TGTGCCAGCAGCTTAAGGGAGGCTTCATATTTT.

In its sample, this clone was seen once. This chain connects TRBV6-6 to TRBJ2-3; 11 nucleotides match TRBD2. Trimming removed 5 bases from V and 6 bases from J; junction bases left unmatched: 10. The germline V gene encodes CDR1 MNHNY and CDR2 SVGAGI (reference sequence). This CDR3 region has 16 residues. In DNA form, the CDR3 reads TGTGCCAGCAGTAGATTAGCGGGGGGGCCTAGGGATACGCAGTATTTT. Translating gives CASSRLAGGPRDTQYF.

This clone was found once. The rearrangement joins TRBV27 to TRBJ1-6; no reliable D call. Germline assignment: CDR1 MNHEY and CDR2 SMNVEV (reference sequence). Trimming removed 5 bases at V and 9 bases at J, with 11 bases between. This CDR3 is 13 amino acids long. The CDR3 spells CASSGRVSSPLHF. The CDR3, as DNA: TGTGCCAGCAGTGGGAGGGTTTCTTCACCCCTCCACTTT.

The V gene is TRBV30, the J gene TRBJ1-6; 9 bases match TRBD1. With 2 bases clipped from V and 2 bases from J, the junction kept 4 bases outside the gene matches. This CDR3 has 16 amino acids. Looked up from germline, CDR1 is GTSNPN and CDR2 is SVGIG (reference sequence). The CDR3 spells CAWSITGGTYNSPLHF. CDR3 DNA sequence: TGTGCCTGGAGTATAACAGGGGGCACCTATAATTCACCCCTCCACTTT.